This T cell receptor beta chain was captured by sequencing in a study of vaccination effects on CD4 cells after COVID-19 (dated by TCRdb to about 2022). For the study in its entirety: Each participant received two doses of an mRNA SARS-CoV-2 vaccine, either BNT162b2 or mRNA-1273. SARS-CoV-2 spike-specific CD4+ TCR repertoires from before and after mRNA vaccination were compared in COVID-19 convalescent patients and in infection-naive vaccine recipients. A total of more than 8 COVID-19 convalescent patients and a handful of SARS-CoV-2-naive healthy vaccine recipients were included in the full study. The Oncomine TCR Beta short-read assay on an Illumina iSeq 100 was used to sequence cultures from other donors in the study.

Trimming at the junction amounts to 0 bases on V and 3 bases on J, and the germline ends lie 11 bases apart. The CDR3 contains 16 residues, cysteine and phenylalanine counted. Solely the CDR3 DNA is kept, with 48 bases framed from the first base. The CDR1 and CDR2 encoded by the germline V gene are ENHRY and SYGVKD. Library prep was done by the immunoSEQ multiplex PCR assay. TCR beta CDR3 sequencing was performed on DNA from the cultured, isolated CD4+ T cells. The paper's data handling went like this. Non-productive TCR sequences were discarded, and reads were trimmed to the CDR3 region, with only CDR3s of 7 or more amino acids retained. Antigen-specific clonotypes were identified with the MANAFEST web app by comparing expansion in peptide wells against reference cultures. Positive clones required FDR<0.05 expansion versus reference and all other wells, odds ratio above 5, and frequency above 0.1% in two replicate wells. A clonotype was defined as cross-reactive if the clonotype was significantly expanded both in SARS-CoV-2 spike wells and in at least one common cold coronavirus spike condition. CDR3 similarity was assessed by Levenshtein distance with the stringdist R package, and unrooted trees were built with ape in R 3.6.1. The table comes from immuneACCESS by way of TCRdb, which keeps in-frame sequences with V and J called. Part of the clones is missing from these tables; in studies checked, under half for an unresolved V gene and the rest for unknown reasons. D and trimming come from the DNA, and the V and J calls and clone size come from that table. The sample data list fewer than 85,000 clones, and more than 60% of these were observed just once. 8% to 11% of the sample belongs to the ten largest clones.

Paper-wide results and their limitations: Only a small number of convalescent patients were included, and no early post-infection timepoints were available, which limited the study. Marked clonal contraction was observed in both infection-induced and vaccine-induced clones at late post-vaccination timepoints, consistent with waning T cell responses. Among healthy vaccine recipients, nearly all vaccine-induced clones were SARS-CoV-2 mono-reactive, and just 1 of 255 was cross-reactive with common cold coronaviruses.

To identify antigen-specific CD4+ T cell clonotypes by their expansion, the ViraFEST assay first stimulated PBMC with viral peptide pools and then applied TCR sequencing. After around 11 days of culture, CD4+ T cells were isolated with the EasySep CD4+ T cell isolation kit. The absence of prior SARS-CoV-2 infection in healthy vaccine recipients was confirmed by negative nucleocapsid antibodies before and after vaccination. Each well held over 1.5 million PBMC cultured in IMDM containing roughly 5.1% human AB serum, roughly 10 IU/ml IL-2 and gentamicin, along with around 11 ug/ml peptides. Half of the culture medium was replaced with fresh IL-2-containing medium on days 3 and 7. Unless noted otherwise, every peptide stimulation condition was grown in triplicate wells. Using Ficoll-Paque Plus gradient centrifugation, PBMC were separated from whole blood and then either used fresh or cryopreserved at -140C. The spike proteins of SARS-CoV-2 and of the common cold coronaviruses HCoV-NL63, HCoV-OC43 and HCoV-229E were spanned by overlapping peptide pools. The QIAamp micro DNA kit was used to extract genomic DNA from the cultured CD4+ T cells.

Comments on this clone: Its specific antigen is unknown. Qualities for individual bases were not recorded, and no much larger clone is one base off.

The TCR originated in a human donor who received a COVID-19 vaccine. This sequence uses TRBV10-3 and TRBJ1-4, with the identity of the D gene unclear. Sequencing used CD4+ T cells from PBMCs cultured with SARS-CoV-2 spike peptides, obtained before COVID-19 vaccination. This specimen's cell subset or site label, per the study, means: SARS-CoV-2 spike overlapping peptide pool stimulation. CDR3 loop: CAISESGGLANEKLFF. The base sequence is TGTGCCATCAGTGAGTCGGGAGGACTAGCTAATGAAAAACTGTTTTTT.